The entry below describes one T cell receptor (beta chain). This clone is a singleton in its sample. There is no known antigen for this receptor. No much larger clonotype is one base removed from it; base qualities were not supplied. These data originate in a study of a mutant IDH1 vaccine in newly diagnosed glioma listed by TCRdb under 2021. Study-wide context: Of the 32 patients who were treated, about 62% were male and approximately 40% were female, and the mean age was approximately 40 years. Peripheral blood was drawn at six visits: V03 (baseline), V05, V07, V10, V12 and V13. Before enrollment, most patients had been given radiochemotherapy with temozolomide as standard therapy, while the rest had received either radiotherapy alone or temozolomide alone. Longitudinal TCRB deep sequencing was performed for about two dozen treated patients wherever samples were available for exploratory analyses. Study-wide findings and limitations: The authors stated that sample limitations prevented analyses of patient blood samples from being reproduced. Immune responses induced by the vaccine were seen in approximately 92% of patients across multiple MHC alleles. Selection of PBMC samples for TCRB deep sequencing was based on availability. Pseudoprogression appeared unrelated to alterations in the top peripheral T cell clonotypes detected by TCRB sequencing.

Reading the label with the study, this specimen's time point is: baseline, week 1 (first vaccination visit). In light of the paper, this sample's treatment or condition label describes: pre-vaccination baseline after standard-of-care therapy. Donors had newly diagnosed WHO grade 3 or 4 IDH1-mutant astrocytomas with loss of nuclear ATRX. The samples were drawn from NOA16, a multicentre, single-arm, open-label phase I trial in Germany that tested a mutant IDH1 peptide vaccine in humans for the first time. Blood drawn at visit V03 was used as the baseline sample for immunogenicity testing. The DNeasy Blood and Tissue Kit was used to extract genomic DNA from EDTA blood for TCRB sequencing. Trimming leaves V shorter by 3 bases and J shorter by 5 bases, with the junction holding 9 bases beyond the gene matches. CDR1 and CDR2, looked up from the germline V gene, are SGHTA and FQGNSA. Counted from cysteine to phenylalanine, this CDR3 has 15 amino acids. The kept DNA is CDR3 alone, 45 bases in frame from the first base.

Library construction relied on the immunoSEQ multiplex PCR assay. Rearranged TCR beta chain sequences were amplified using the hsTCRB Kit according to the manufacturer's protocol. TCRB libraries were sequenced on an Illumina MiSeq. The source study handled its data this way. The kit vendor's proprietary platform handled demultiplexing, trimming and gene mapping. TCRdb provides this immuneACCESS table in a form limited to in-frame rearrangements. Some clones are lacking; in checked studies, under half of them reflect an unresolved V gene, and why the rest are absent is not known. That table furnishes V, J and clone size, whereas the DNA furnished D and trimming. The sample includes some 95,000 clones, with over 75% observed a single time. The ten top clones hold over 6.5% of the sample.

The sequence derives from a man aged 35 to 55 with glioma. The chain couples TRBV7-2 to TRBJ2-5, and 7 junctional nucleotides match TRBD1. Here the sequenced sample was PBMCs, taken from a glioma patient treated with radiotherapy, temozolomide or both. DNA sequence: TGTGCCAGCAGCTTCTACAACAGGGGTGGGGAGACCCAGTACTTC. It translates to CASSFYNRGGETQYF.